These 30 T cell receptor beta chains share one sample of origin, sequenced in a study of blood T cell repertoires in COVID-19. This table comes from immunoSEQ multiplex PCR, and its TCRdb copy is limited to in-frame clones, with some not included. The data show some 41,000 clones, roughly 85% seen once. Sequencing was performed on peripheral blood. These receptors were collected from a middle-aged man with active COVID-19.

This chain joins TRBV7-8 and TRBJ1-5; 8 nucleotides match TRBD1. The V gene's germline CDR1 is SGHVS and CDR2 FQNEAQ. The CDR3 covers 13 residues. V dropped 4 bases and J dropped 7; count of bases not matched to a gene: 3. CDR3 protein: CASSSGGVQPQHF. The CDR3, as DNA: TGTGCCAGCAGCTCAGGGGGCGTCCAGCCCCAGCATTTT.

This clone was detected only a few times. The chain has TRBV7-8 and TRBJ2-7, with D possibly being TRBD2 (5 bases). Germline-derived CDR1 and CDR2 are SGHVS and FQNEAQ. Trimming pared 2 bases from V and 0 bases from J, leaving 8 bases between. The CDR3 contains 14 residues. CDR3 DNA sequence: TGTGCCAGCAGCTTAATTACTAGCTCCTACGAGCAGTACTTC. Amino acid sequence: CASSLITSSYEQYF.

V usage is TRBV23-1 and J usage is TRBJ2-1, with TRBD2 matching over 8 bases. TRBV23-1 is placed among ORFs of uncertain function. With 0 bases clipped from V and 0 bases from J, the junction kept 13 bases outside the gene matches. The CDR3 runs to 20 residues. Written as DNA, the CDR3 is TGCGCCAGCAGTCAATCACATACTAGCGGTCCTTCTCGCTCCTACAATGAGCAGTTCTTC. Residues: CASSQSHTSGPSRSYNEQFF.

This chain links TRBV7-3 with TRBJ2-5; TRBD2 might be the D (6 bases). Per germline, CDR1 SGHTA and CDR2 FQGTGA. The ends were cut back, 5 bases at V and 5 bases at J, with 18 bases in the middle. This CDR3 is 15 amino acids long. As DNA, the CDR3 is TGTGCCAGCAGCCTAGGCCCCGGGAGCCCCGAGACCCAGTACTTC. Its protein is CASSLGPGSPETQYF.

The J gene is TRBJ1-6, the V gene TRBV5-6; no firm D call. The germline V gene encodes CDR1 SGHDT and CDR2 YYEEEE. The CDR3 runs 14 residues. The V gene lost 0 bases and the J gene lost 5 bases, with 6 bases spanning the gap. The CDR3 sequence: CASSLGLNNSPLHF. DNA for the CDR3: TGTGCCAGCAGCTTGGGACTGAATAATTCACCCCTCCACTTT.

This chain links TRBV7-3 with TRBJ2-7; 8 bases map to TRBD2. The V and J ends lost 2 bases and 0 bases, in that order; junction bases with no gene match: 3. CDR1 and CDR2 from the germline V gene are SGHTA and FQGTGA. This CDR3 contains 15 residues. This CDR3 is CASSLRGGSSYEQYF. The CDR3 coding sequence is TGTGCCAGCAGCTTACGGGGGGGAAGCTCCTACGAGCAGTACTTC.

The V gene is TRBV7-9, the J gene TRBJ1-4; 9 positions agree with TRBD1. Unmatched junction bases numbered 14, after V lost 4 bases and J lost 8 bases. The CDR3 is made up of 17 amino acids. CDR1 and CDR2 from the germline V gene are SEHNR and FQNEAQ (reference sequence). The CDR3 region is CASSSAGQGLWSEKLFF. The CDR3 DNA reads as TGTGCCAGCAGCTCAGCCGGACAGGGGCTGTGGTCGGAAAAACTGTTTTTT.

The chain is built from TRBV7-3 and TRBJ2-2; TRBD2 matches 11 bases. Germline V gives CDR1 SGHTA, CDR2 FQGTGA. J lost 8 bases, V lost 5 bases, and 10 bases had no gene match. The CDR3 runs to 16 residues. Here the CDR3 DNA reads TGTGCCAGCAGCCCGGGACTAGCGGCCTGGGGTGGGGAGCTGTTTTTT. This sequence encodes CASSPGLAAWGGELFF.

This sequence joins TRBV10-2 and TRBJ1-5; 9 positions match TRBD1. V lost 11 bases, J lost 4 bases, and 12 bases stayed unmatched. The germline gives CDR1 WSHSY, CDR2 SAAADI. There are 15 residues in the CDR3. The chain's CDR3 is CASSVGTGLNQPQHF. The CDR3 DNA is TGCGCCTCCTCGGTTGGGACAGGGCTAAATCAGCCCCAGCATTTT.

The rearrangement uses TRBV9 and TRBJ1-2; D is possibly TRBD1 (5 bases). The CDR3 is made up of 15 amino acids. Germline loops: CDR1 SGDLS, CDR2 YYNGEE. V lost 2 bases to trimming and J lost 3 bases, with 14 bases between them. For the CDR3, the DNA is TGTGCCAGCAGCGTCCAGGGTGGCCCCTACTATGGCTACACCTTC. Its protein product is CASSVQGGPYYGYTF.

Only one count was recorded for this clone. The J gene is TRBJ1-1, the V gene TRBV9; possibly TRBD1 for D (5 bases). The CDR3 covers 13 residues. V lost 5 bases to trimming and J lost 1 base, with 9 bases between them. The germline V gene encodes CDR1 SGDLS and CDR2 YYNGEE. DNA for the CDR3: TGTGCCAGCAGGGGAGGGGAGAACACTGAAGCTTTCTTT. This sequence encodes CASRGGENTEAFF. The whole variable domain, filled in from reference TRBV9 and TRBJ1-1, reads DSGVTQTPKHLITATGQRVTLRCSPRSGDLSVYWYQQSLDQGLQFLIQYYNGEERAKGNILERFSAQQFPDLHSELNLSSLELGDSALYFCASRGGENTEAFFGQGTRLTVV.

The V gene is TRBV27, the J gene TRBJ2-3; 11 positions match TRBD2. Germline CDR1 is MNHEY and CDR2 is SMNVEV (reference sequence). The CDR3 is made up of 15 amino acids. Unmatched junction bases numbered 8, after V lost 8 bases and J lost 4 bases. CDR3 protein: CASGLTSGIPDTQYF. The CDR3 nucleotides read TGTGCCAGCGGACTGACTAGCGGGATACCAGATACGCAGTATTTT.

The J gene is TRBJ2-7, the V gene TRBV27; 8 bases map to TRBD2. Germline V lookup: CDR1 MNHEY, CDR2 SMNVEV (reference sequence). Trimming removed 6 bases from V and 5 bases from J; junction bases left unmatched: 6. The CDR3 has 13 amino acids. The CDR3 DNA follows: TGTGCCAGCAGGCGGGGGGACGAGGACGAGCAGTACTTC. This sequence encodes CASRRGDEDEQYF.

The rearrangement joins TRBV5-5 to TRBJ1-2; 7 bases map to TRBD1. Germline trimming cut 1 base from V and 3 bases from J; bases unmatched to any gene: 6. The germline gives CDR1 SGHKS, CDR2 YYEKEE (reference sequence). CDR3 length equals 15 residues. Here the CDR3 reads CASSLSAGGYYGYTF. The CDR3 DNA is TGTGCCAGCAGCTTGTCCGCAGGGGGGTACTATGGCTACACCTTC.

The J gene is TRBJ1-1, the V gene TRBV29-1; D not certain. CDR1 SQVTM and CDR2 ANQGSEA come from the germline V gene. V lost 5 bases and J 2 bases, leaving 12 bases between the germline ends. CDR3 length equals 13 residues. CDR3 protein: CSVSEGLNTEAFF. DNA of the CDR3: TGCAGCGTTTCGGAAGGACTTAACACTGAAGCTTTCTTT.

The CDR3 loop is CASSLVAGGPADTQYF. DNA for the CDR3: TGCGCCAGCAGCTTGGTAGCGGGAGGGCCGGCAGATACGCAGTATTTT. J is TRBJ2-3 and V is TRBV5-1, with 11 bases matching TRBD2. The CDR3 is 16 residues long. The V gene end was trimmed by 0 bases and the J gene end by 4 bases; junction bases not matched to a gene: 4. Germline values: CDR1 SGHRS, CDR2 YFSETQ.

This clone turned up a few times. The genes are TRBV7-9 and TRBJ2-3; perhaps TRBD1 as D (6 bases). The CDR3 spans 14 residues. V was trimmed by 3 bases and J by 0 bases, leaving 7 bases between them. Per the germline V gene, CDR1 is SEHNR and CDR2 is FQNEAQ (reference sequence). The CDR3 reads CASSLDRSTDTQYF. CDR3 DNA sequence: TGTGCCAGCAGCTTGGACAGAAGCACAGATACGCAGTATTTT.

The J gene is TRBJ2-7, the V gene TRBV28; TRBD2 agrees at 8 bases. The germline gives CDR1 MDHEN, CDR2 SYDVKM. The CDR3 covers 17 residues. Trimming cost V 7 bases and J 7 bases; bases outside gene matches: 21. In DNA, the CDR3 is TGTGCCAGCACCCCTACTCGACGGGCCAGCGGGAGAAGGGAGCAGTACTTC. This codes for CASTPTRRASGRREQYF.

The genes are TRBV11-2 and TRBJ1-6; the D gene is possibly TRBD1 (5 bases). Trimming cost V 5 bases and J 8 bases, with 16 bases left between them. The CDR3 extends over 15 amino acids. Germline V lookup: CDR1 SGHAT, CDR2 FQNNGV. The CDR3 sequence is CASSPRGLGDSPLHF. The DNA of the CDR3 is TGTGCCAGCAGCCCCCGCGGTTTAGGGGATTCACCCCTCCACTTT.

The chain employs TRBV5-4 and TRBJ1-2; D is ambiguous. The germline gives CDR1 SGHNT, CDR2 YYREEE (reference sequence). The germline V and J ends were trimmed by 6 bases and 0 bases, with 9 bases remaining between them. The CDR3 extends over 13 amino acids. The CDR3 DNA sequence: TGTGCCAGCATCGGAGCAGCTAACTATGGCTACACCTTC. Translating gives CASIGAANYGYTF.

J is TRBJ1-2 and V is TRBV6-5; tentative D call: TRBD1 (6 bases). Germline loops: CDR1 MNHEY, CDR2 SVGAGI. Trimming removed 5 bases at V and 3 bases at J, with 10 bases between. This CDR3 is 13 amino acids long. In nucleotides, the CDR3 is TGTGCCAGCAGTCTTCAGGGGCACTATGGCTACACCTTC. Translated: CASSLQGHYGYTF.

The chain is built from TRBV19 and TRBJ1-5; D remains ambiguous. V was clipped by 5 bases and J by 0 bases, with 2 bases between them. The length of the CDR3 is 12 residues. CDR1 and CDR2 from the germline V gene are LNHDA and SQIVND (reference sequence). CDR3 protein: CASSYSNQPQHF. The CDR3 DNA sequence: TGTGCCAGTAGTTATAGCAATCAGCCCCAGCATTTT.

The rearrangement uses TRBV7-9 and TRBJ2-7; the D gene is possibly TRBD1 (6 bases). Trimming cost V 5 bases and J 4 bases, with 21 bases left between them. This CDR3 is 16 amino acids long. The germline V gene has CDR1 SEHNR and CDR2 FQNEAQ (reference sequence). The CDR3 sequence: CASSPGQRTYMYEQYF. In DNA, the CDR3 is TGTGCCAGCAGCCCCGGACAGCGGACCTACATGTACGAGCAGTACTTC.

The chain has TRBV11-2 and TRBJ2-1, with 7 bases that match TRBD1. The J segment lost 7 bases and the V segment lost 2 bases, leaving 5 bases of the junction unmatched. From germline, CDR1 is SGHAT and CDR2 FQNNGV. The CDR3 runs to 14 residues. In DNA, the CDR3 is TGTGCCAGCAGCTTATCGACAGGGTGGAATGAGCAGTTCTTC. Translated: CASSLSTGWNEQFF. The complete variable domain, with remaining parts taken from reference TRBV11-2 and TRBJ2-1, reads EAGVAQSPRYKIIEKRQSVAFWCNPISGHATLYWYQQILGQGPKLLIQFQNNGVVDDSQLPKDRFSAERLKGVDSTLKIQPAKLEDSAVYLCASSLSTGWNEQFFGPGTRLTVL.

The rearrangement uses TRBV6-4 and TRBJ2-1; TRBD2 matches at 11 bases. The J segment lost 8 bases and the V segment lost 6 bases, leaving 9 bases of the junction unmatched. CDR1 and CDR2 (germline): MRHNA, SNTAGT. CDR3 size: 15 residues. The CDR3 DNA is TGTGCCAGCAGAAAACTAGCGGGGGCCCCCCATGAGCAGTTCTTC. Translation: CASRKLAGAPHEQFF.

The chain joins TRBV19 to TRBJ1-2, with D uncertain. Germline CDR1 is LNHDA and CDR2 is SQIVND (reference sequence). The V and J ends lost 5 bases and 7 bases respectively, with 17 bases between them. The CDR3 runs 14 residues. DNA of the CDR3: TGTGCCAGTAGTCTGACATTTGATATACTTGGCTACACCTTC. As protein: CASSLTFDILGYTF. The whole variable domain, remainder taken from reference TRBV19 and TRBJ1-2, is DGGITQSPKYLFRKEGQNVTLSCEQNLNHDAMYWYRQDPGQGLRLIYYSQIVNDFQKGDIAEGYSVSREKKESFPLTVTSAQKNPTAFYLCASSLTFDILGYTFGSGTRLTVV.

V and J are TRBV5-1 and TRBJ1-2; 7 bases are shared with TRBD1. Germline trimming cut 4 bases from V and 7 bases from J; bases unmatched to any gene: 16. The V gene's germline CDR1 is SGHRS and CDR2 YFSETQ. The CDR3 is 16 amino acids. The CDR3 nucleotides are TGCGCCAGCAGCCTTCTCGGCTCAGGGACAGTAAGTGGCTACACCTTC. It encodes CASSLLGSGTVSGYTF.

Written as DNA, the CDR3 is TGTGCTAGTGGTTCGGGACTGACCCCAGATACGCAGTATTTT. Its translation is CASGSGLTPDTQYF. The chain joins TRBV12-5 to TRBJ2-3, with a weak D call TRBD2 (6 bases). The CDR3 spans 14 residues. Trimming shortened V by 4 bases and J by 4 bases, and 12 bases separated the two germline ends. Germline V gene sequence: CDR1 LGHNT, CDR2 FRNRAP.

V usage is TRBV6-5 and J usage is TRBJ2-2, with 9 bases identical to TRBD2. There are 16 residues in the CDR3. V shed 4 bases and J 5 bases; nucleotides not matched to a gene: 8. CDR1 and CDR2 (germline): MNHEY, SVGAGI. The CDR3 DNA follows: TGTGCCAGCAGTTCACTAGCGGGTAGAAGAACCGGGGAGCTGTTTTTT. Its protein product is CASSSLAGRRTGELFF.

The chain recombines TRBV19 with TRBJ2-7, with 8 positions matching TRBD1. CDR1 is LNHDA, CDR2 SQIVND, per germline (reference sequence). The CDR3 is 15 amino acids. J was trimmed by 0 bases and V by 6 bases; bases with no gene match: 7. The CDR3 sequence is CASRVQGDSSYEQYF. CDR3 nucleotides: TGTGCCAGTAGGGTACAGGGGGACAGCTCCTACGAGCAGTACTTC.